This TCR beta chain originates from a study of T cells in Graves' hyperthyroidism and ophthalmopathy. Notes on the study in general: The model's output predicted ophthalmopathy at a median of 6.5 months prior to onset.

Amplification targeted TCR beta CDR3 regions from RNA transcripts. HTBI primers were the set used in a first-round RT-PCR of the TCR CDR3. TCRdb itself ran the multiplex PCR reads through MiXCR, one entry per CDR3 protein. Of 350,000 or so distinct CDR3 sequences listed, roughly 18% are singletons. This clonotype was recorded many times. Its antigen is unidentified. The CDR3 runs to 15 residues. V shed 1 base, J shed 3 bases, and the junction held 3 bases outside the gene matches. Germline assignment: CDR1 MDHEN and CDR2 SYDVKM. This rearrangement joins TRBV28 to TRBJ2-7, with 10 bases identical to TRBD1. This TCR came from a woman in her forties with Graves' ophthalmopathy. Input material: blood. The CDR3 spells CASSLSGQGGYEQYF. The CDR3 nucleotides are TGTGCCAGCAGTTTATCAGGACAGGGGGGCTACGAGCAGTACTTC. Using reference TRBV28 and TRBJ2-7 for the parts outside the CDR3, the full variable domain is DVKVTQSSRYLVKRTGEKVFLECVQDMDHENMFWYRQDPGLGLRLIYFSYDVKMKEKGDIPEGYSVSREKKERFSLILESASTNQTSMYLCASSLSGQGGYEQYFGPGTRLTVT.